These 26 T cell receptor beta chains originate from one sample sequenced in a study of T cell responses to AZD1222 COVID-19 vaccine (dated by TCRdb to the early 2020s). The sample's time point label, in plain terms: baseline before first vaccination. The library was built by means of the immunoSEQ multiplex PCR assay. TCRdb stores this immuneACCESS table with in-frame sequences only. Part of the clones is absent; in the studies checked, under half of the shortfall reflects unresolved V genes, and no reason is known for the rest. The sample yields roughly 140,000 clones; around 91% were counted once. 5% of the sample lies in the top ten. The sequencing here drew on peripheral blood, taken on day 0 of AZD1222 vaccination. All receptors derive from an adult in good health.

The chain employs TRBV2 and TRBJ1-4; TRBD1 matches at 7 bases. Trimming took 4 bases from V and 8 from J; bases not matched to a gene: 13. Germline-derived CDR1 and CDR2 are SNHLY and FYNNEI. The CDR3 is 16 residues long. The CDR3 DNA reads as TGTGCCAGCAGTGGCGGGACAGCAGTTAAGCGGGAAAAACTGTTTTTT. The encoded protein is CASSGGTAVKREKLFF.

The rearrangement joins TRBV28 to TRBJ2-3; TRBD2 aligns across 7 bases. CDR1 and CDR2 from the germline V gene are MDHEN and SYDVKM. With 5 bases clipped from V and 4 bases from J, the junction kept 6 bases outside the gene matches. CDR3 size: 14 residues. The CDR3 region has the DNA TGTGCCAGCAGTGCTCCTAGCGGCGCAGATACGCAGTATTTT. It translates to CASSAPSGADTQYF.

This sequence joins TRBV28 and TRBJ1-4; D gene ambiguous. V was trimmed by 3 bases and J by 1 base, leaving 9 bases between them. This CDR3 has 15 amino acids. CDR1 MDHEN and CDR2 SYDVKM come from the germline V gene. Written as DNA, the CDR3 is TGTGCCAGCAGTTTCGATAGGCTAACTAATGAAAAACTGTTTTTT. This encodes CASSFDRLTNEKLFF.

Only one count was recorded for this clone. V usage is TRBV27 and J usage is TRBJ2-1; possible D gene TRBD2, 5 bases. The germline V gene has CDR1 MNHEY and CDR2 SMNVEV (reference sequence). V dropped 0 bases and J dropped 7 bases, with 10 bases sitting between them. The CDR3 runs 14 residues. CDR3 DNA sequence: TGTGCCAGCAGTTTATCGCACGGCGGGAATGAGCAGTTCTTC. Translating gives CASSLSHGGNEQFF.

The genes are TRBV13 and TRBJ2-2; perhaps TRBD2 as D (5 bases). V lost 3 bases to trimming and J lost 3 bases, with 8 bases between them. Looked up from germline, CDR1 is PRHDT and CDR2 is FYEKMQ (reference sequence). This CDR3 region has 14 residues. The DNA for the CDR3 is TGTGCCAGCAGCTTGGAGGTCGACACCGGGGAGCTGTTTTTT. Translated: CASSLEVDTGELFF.

CDR3 region: CASSSRRNTIYF. DNA for the CDR3: TGTGCCAGCAGCTCCCGGCGAAACACCATATATTTT. V and J are TRBV13 and TRBJ1-3; no clear D gene. There are 12 residues in the CDR3. The V gene's germline CDR1 is PRHDT and CDR2 FYEKMQ (reference sequence). V was cut by 4 bases and J by 5 bases, with 6 bases left in between.

The chain's CDR3 is CASSPDTGGVAQPQHF. The CDR3 bases are TGTGCCAGCAGCCCGGATACAGGGGGGGTGGCTCAGCCCCAGCATTTT. The chain recombines TRBV7-2 with TRBJ1-5, with TRBD1 identical over 8 bases. The V gene end was trimmed by 5 bases and the J gene end by 6 bases; junction bases not matched to a gene: 12. CDR1 and CDR2 from the germline V gene are SGHTA and FQGNSA. The CDR3 is 16 amino acids.

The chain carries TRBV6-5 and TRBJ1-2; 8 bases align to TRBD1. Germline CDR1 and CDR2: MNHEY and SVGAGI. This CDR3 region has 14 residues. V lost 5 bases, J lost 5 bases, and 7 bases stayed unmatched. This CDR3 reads CASSPRGPAYGYTF. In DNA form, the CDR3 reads TGTGCCAGCAGTCCCAGGGGGCCCGCTTATGGCTACACCTTC.

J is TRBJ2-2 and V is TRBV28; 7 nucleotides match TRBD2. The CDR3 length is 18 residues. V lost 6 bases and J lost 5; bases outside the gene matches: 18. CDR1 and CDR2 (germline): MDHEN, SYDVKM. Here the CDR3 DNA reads TGTGCCAGCAGCCCGCTGTTAGGGAGGGAGGGAGTTACCGGGGAGCTGTTTTTT. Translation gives CASSPLLGREGVTGELFF.

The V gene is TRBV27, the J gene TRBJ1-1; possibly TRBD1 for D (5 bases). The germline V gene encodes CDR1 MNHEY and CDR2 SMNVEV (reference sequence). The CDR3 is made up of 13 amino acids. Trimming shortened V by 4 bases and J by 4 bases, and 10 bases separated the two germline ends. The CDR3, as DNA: TGTGCCAGCAGTTCCCAGGGAGGCACTGAAGCTTTCTTT. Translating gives CASSSQGGTEAFF.

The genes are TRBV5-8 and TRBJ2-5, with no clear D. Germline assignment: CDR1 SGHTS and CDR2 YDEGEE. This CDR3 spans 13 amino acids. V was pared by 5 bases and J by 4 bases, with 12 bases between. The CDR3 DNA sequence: TGTGCCAGCAGGCCTAGGAATCTAGAGACCCAGTACTTC. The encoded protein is CASRPRNLETQYF.

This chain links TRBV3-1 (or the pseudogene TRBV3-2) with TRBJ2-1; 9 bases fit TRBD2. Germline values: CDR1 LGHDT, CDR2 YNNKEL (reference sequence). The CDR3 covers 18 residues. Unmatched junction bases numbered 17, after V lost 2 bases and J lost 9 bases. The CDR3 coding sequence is TGTGCCAGCAGCCAATTACCTTTAAGAGTAGCGGGAGTTATTGAGCAGTTCTTC. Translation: CASSQLPLRVAGVIEQFF.

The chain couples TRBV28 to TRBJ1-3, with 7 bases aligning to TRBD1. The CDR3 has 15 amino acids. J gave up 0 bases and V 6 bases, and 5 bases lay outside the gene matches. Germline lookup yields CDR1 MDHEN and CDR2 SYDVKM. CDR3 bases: TGTGCCAGCAGACAGACAGGGATCTCTGGAAACACCATATATTTT. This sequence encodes CASRQTGISGNTIYF. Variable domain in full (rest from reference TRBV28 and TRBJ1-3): DVKVTQSSRYLVKRTGEKVFLECVQDMDHENMFWYRQDPGLGLRLIYFSYDVKMKEKGDIPEGYSVSREKKERFSLILESASTNQTSMYLCASRQTGISGNTIYFGEGSWLTVV.

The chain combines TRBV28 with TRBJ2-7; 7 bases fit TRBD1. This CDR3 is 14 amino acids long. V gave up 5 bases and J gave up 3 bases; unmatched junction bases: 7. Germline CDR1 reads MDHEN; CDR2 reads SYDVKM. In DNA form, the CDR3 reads TGTGCCAGCAGTCCCCCGACAGGGATCTACGAGCAGTACTTC. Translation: CASSPPTGIYEQYF.

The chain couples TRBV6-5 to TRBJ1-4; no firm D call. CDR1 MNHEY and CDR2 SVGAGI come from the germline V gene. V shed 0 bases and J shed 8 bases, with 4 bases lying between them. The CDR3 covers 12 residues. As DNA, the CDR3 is TGTGCCAGCAGTTACTCCCGGGAAAAACTGTTTTTT. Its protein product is CASSYSREKLFF.

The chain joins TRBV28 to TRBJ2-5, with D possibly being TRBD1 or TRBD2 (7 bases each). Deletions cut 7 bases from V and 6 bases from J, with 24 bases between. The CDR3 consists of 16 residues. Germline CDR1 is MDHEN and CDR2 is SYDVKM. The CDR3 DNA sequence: TGTGCCAGCATATCCAGGGGGGGTGCGGGGGAAAAGACCCAGTACTTC. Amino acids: CASISRGGAGEKTQYF.

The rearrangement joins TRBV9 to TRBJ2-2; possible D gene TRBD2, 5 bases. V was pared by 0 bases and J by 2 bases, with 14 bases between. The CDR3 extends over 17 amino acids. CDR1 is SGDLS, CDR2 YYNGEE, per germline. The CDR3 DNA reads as TGTGCCAGCAGCGTAGGACGAGAGCGGATTAACACCGGGGAGCTGTTTTTT. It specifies CASSVGRERINTGELFF.

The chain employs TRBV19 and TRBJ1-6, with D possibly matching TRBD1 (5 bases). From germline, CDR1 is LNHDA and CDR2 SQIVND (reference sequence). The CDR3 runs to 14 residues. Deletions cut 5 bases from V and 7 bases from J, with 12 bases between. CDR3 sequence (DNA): TGTGCCAGTAGTCCGGGACTGATAAATTCACCCCTCCACTTT. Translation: CASSPGLINSPLHF.

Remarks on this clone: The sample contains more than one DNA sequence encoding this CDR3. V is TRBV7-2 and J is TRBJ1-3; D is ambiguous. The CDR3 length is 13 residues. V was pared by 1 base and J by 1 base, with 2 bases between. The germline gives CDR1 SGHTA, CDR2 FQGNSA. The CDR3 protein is CASSLGSGNTIYF. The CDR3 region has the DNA TGTGCCAGCAGCTTAGGATCTGGAAACACCATATATTTT. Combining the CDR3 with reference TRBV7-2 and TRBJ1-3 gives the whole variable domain GAGVSQSPSNKVTEKGKDVELRCDPISGHTALYWYRQSLGQGLEFLIYFQGNSAPDKSGLPSDRFSAERTGGSVSTLTIQRTQQEDSAVYLCASSLGSGNTIYFGEGSWLTVV.

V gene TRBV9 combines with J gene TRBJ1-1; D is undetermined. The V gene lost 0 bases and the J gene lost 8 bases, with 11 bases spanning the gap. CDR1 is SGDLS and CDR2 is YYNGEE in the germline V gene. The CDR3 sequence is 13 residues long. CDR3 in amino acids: CASSVEVGSEAFF. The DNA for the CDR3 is TGTGCCAGCAGCGTAGAGGTGGGTTCGGAAGCTTTCTTT.

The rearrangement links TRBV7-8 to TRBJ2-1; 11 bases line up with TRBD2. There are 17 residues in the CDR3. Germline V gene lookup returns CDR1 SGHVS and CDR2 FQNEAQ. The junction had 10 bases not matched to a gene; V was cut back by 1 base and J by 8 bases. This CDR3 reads CASSLGTSGRASHEQFF. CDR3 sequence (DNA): TGTGCCAGCAGCTTAGGTACTAGCGGGAGAGCGTCCCATGAGCAGTTCTTC. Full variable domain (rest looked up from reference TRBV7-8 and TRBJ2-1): GAGVSQSPRYKVAKRGQDVALRCDPISGHVSLFWYQQALGQGPEFLTYFQNEAQLDKSGLPSDRFFAERPEGSVSTLKIQRTQQEDSAVYLCASSLGTSGRASHEQFFGPGTRLTVL.

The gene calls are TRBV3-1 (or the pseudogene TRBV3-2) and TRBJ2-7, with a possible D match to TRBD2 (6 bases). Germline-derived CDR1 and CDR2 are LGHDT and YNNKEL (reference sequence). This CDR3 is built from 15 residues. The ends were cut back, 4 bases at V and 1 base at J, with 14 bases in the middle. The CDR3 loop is CASSPTLAVSYEQYF. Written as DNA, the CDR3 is TGTGCCAGCAGCCCAACTTTAGCGGTTTCCTACGAGCAGTACTTC.

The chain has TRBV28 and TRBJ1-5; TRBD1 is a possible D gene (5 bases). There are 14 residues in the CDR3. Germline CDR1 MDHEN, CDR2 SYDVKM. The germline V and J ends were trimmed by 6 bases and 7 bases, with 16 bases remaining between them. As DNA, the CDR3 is TGTGCCAGCAGCTTTCAGGGATTAATGCAGCCCCAGCATTTT. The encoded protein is CASSFQGLMQPQHF.

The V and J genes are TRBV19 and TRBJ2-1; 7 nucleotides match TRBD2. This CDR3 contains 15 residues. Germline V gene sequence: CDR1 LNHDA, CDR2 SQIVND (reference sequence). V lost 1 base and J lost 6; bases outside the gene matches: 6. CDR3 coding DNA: TGTGCCAGTAGTATAGGGGGGAGGGCCATCAATGAGCAGTTCTTC. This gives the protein CASSIGGRAINEQFF.

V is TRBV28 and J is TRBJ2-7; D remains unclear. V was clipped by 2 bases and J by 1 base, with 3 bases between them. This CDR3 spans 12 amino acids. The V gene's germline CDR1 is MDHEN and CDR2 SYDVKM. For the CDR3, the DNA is TGTGCCAGCAGTTTAAAATCCTACGAGCAGTACTTC. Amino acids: CASSLKSYEQYF.

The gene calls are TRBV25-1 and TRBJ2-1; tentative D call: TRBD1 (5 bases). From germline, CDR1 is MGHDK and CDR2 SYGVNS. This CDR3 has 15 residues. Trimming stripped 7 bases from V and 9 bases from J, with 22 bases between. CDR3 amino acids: CASTDPGYSWSEQFF. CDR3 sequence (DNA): TGTGCCAGCACTGATCCAGGGTATTCTTGGAGTGAGCAGTTCTTC.